These T cell receptor beta chains were read from a single sample in a study of T cell changes during pregnancy in multiple sclerosis. Profiled with immunoSEQ multiplex PCR; TCRdb holds only in-frame clones, not every one. The sample has 32,000 or so clones; approximately 90% are singletons. The sequenced sample was CD8+ T cells from peripheral blood mononuclear cells, obtained in the first trimester of pregnancy. These TCRs come from a female donor with multiple sclerosis, enrolled in a pregnancy study. Each CDR3 is given with its conserved first and last residue. The order of the fields is clone size, D gene, J gene, V gene, CDR3 protein, CDR3 DNA. The D gene is left open where the match is weak. Some rows mark clone size as missing; the rest say once, few, many or name a class of expanded clone.

abundance: .
d_gene: TRBD1
j_gene: TRBJ1-1
v_gene: TRBV30
CDR3aa: CAWSTPWTGNTEAFF
CDR3nt: TGTGCCTGGAGTACACCTTGGACAGGCAACACTGAAGCTTTCTTT

abundance: .
d_gene: .
j_gene: TRBJ1-5
v_gene: TRBV6-5
CDR3aa: CASSWSWPVSNQPQHF
CDR3nt: TGTGCCAGCAGTTGGAGTTGGCCAGTTAGCAATCAGCCCCAGCATTTT

abundance: .
d_gene: .
j_gene: TRBJ2-1
v_gene: TRBV5-4
CDR3aa: CASKWAGAYNEQFF
CDR3nt: TGTGCCAGCAAGTGGGCGGGGGCTTACAATGAGCAGTTCTTC

abundance: .
d_gene: TRBD1
j_gene: TRBJ1-4
v_gene: TRBV5-5
CDR3aa: CASSKDRVEWEKLFF
CDR3nt: TGTGCCAGCAGCAAAGACAGGGTAGAGTGGGAAAAACTGTTTTTT

abundance: .
d_gene: .
j_gene: TRBJ2-5
v_gene: TRBV27
CDR3aa: CASSYRSLQETQYF
CDR3nt: TGTGCCAGCAGTTACAGATCACTCCAAGAGACCCAGTACTTC

abundance: .
d_gene: TRBD2
j_gene: TRBJ2-5
v_gene: TRBV5-4
CDR3aa: CASSQAGTQETQYF
CDR3nt: TGCGCCAGCAGCCAAGCGGGAACACAAGAGACCCAGTACTTC

abundance: .
d_gene: TRBD2
j_gene: TRBJ2-7
v_gene: TRBV5-1
CDR3aa: CASSHPLAGGYEQYF
CDR3nt: TGCGCCAGCAGCCACCCCCTAGCGGGAGGGTACGAGCAGTACTTC

abundance: .
d_gene: .
j_gene: TRBJ2-7
v_gene: TRBV7-9
CDR3aa: CASSFSTSEQYF
CDR3nt: TGTGCCAGCAGCTTTTCAACGAGCGAGCAGTACTTC

abundance: .
d_gene: .
j_gene: TRBJ2-6
v_gene: TRBV6-5
CDR3aa: CASSAAGRVLTF
CDR3nt: TGTGCCAGCAGCGCCGCGGGGCGAGTTTTAACTTTC

abundance: .
d_gene: .
j_gene: TRBJ2-1
v_gene: TRBV27
CDR3aa: CASSPDLWDANLAISPESYNEQFF
CDR3nt: TGTGCCAGCAGTCCCGATCTTTGGGACGCAAATCTAGCGATTTCGCCGGAGTCCTACAATGAGCAGTTCTTC

abundance: .
d_gene: .
j_gene: TRBJ2-1
v_gene: TRBV29-1
CDR3aa: CSALGVVTYNEQFF
CDR3nt: TGCAGCGCATTAGGGGTAGTCACCTACAATGAGCAGTTCTTC

abundance: .
d_gene: TRBD1
j_gene: TRBJ2-3
v_gene: TRBV7-3
CDR3aa: CASSPGTGSASQYF
CDR3nt: TGTGCCAGCAGCCCGGGGACAGGGTCCGCATCGCAGTATTTT

abundance: .
d_gene: .
j_gene: TRBJ2-3
v_gene: TRBV27
CDR3aa: CASSNRDQGADTQYF
CDR3nt: TGTGCCAGCAGTAACAGGGACCAGGGAGCAGATACGCAGTATTTT

abundance: .
d_gene: TRBD1
j_gene: TRBJ1-1
v_gene: TRBV19
CDR3aa: CASVQGRQNTEAFF
CDR3nt: TGTGCCAGCGTACAGGGGCGCCAGAACACTGAAGCTTTCTTT

abundance: .
d_gene: .
j_gene: TRBJ2-3
v_gene: TRBV4-2
CDR3aa: CASSQEAGSGRTDTQYF
CDR3nt: TGTGCCAGCAGCCAAGAAGCGGGTAGCGGCAGAACAGATACGCAGTATTTT

abundance: .
d_gene: .
j_gene: TRBJ1-3
v_gene: TRBV28
CDR3aa: CASSLTGSDTIYF
CDR3nt: TGTGCCAGCAGTTTAACTGGGAGCGACACCATATATTTT

abundance: once
d_gene: .
j_gene: TRBJ2-1
v_gene: TRBV4-2
CDR3aa: CASSQTSLETESPNEQFF
CDR3nt: TGTGCCAGCAGCCAGACGTCTTTGGAAACAGAAAGTCCCAATGAGCAGTTCTTC

abundance: .
d_gene: .
j_gene: TRBJ2-3
v_gene: TRBV4-3
CDR3aa: CASSQHGLPTDTQYF
CDR3nt: TGCGCCAGCAGCCAACATGGACTTCCCACAGATACGCAGTATTTT

abundance: .
d_gene: TRBD1
j_gene: TRBJ1-1
v_gene: TRBV28
CDR3aa: CASSLRTGGNTEAFF
CDR3nt: TGTGCCAGCAGTCTCAGGACAGGTGGGAACACTGAAGCTTTCTTT

abundance: .
d_gene: TRBD1
j_gene: TRBJ2-3
v_gene: TRBV6-1
CDR3aa: CAAAVTGGYTDTQYF
CDR3nt: TGTGCCGCAGCAGTAACAGGGGGGTACACAGATACGCAGTATTTT

abundance: .
d_gene: .
j_gene: TRBJ1-3
v_gene: TRBV11-2
CDR3aa: CASSLSLYSGNTIYF
CDR3nt: TGTGCCAGCAGCTTAAGTCTCTACTCTGGAAACACCATATATTTT

abundance: .
d_gene: TRBD1
j_gene: TRBJ1-2
v_gene: TRBV9
CDR3aa: CASSPADRVYGYTF
CDR3nt: TGTGCCAGCAGCCCTGCGGACAGGGTCTATGGCTACACCTTC

abundance: .
d_gene: .
j_gene: TRBJ2-7
v_gene: TRBV6-5
CDR3aa: CASSAVRAYEQYF
CDR3nt: TGTGCCAGCAGCGCCGTGAGGGCCTACGAGCAGTACTTC

abundance: .
d_gene: TRBD2
j_gene: TRBJ2-1
v_gene: TRBV2
CDR3aa: CASSGPSGSEQFF
CDR3nt: TGTGCCAGCAGTGGTCCTAGCGGGAGCGAGCAGTTCTTC

abundance: few
d_gene: TRBD2
j_gene: TRBJ2-1
v_gene: TRBV9
CDR3aa: CASSPRTAKAGGPGEQFF
CDR3nt: TGTGCCAGCAGCCCCCGTACCGCAAAAGCGGGAGGGCCGGGTGAGCAGTTCTTC

abundance: .
d_gene: TRBD2
j_gene: TRBJ2-5
v_gene: TRBV5-1
CDR3aa: CASSFLLAEGETQYF
CDR3nt: TGCGCCAGCAGCTTCCTCCTAGCGGAGGGTGAGACCCAGTACTTC

abundance: .
d_gene: TRBD1
j_gene: TRBJ1-4
v_gene: TRBV7-9
CDR3aa: CASSVRGTNEKLFF
CDR3nt: TGTGCCAGCAGCGTCAGGGGGACTAATGAAAAACTGTTTTTT

abundance: .
d_gene: TRBD2
j_gene: TRBJ2-7
v_gene: TRBV10-2
CDR3aa: CASGSGTSYEQYF
CDR3nt: TGCGCCAGCGGTAGCGGGACCTCCTACGAGCAGTACTTC

abundance: .
d_gene: TRBD1
j_gene: TRBJ1-3
v_gene: TRBV5-3
CDR3aa: CARSLGDRDSGNTIYF
CDR3nt: TGTGCCAGAAGCTTGGGGGACAGGGATTCTGGAAACACCATATATTTT

abundance: few
d_gene: .
j_gene: TRBJ1-1
v_gene: TRBV27
CDR3aa: CASSLSWRTEAFF
CDR3nt: TGTGCCAGCAGTTTAAGCTGGAGGACTGAAGCTTTCTTT

abundance: .
d_gene: .
j_gene: TRBJ1-4
v_gene: TRBV5-1
CDR3aa: CASSPTDNEKLFF
CDR3nt: TGCGCCAGCAGCCCGACAGACAATGAAAAACTGTTTTTT

abundance: .
d_gene: TRBD1
j_gene: TRBJ1-2
v_gene: TRBV7-3
CDR3aa: CASSDRQGNLDYGYTF
CDR3nt: TGTGCCAGCAGCGACCGACAGGGTAATCTTGACTATGGCTACACCTTC

abundance: .
d_gene: .
j_gene: TRBJ2-3
v_gene: TRBV10-1
CDR3aa: CASSDPAASSIAQYF
CDR3nt: TGCGCCAGCAGTGACCCCGCCGCCTCTAGCATAGCGCAGTATTTT

abundance: .
d_gene: TRBD2
j_gene: TRBJ2-3
v_gene: TRBV13
CDR3aa: CASSSRLAGADTQYF
CDR3nt: TGTGCCAGCAGCTCCCGGCTAGCGGGAGCGGATACGCAGTATTTT

abundance: .
d_gene: TRBD1
j_gene: TRBJ1-4
v_gene: TRBV15
CDR3aa: CATSRVGTGGEKLFF
CDR3nt: TGTGCCACCAGCAGAGTTGGGACAGGGGGTGAAAAACTGTTTTTT